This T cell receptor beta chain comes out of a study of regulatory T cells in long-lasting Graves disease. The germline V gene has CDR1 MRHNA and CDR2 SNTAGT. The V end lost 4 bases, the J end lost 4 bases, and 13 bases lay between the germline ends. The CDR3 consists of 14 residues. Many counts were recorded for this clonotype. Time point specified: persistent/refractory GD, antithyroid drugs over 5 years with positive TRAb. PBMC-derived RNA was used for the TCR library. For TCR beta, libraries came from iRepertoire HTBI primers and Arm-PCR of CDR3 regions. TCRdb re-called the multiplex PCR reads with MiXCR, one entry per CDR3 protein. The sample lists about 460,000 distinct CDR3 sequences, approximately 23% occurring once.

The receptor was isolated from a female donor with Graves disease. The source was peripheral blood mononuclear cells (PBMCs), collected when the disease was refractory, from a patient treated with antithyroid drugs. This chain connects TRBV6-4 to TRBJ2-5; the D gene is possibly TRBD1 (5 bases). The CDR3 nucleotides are TGTGCCAGCAGTGTAGCAGGGTCAACAGAGACCCAGTACTTC. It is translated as CASSVAGSTETQYF.